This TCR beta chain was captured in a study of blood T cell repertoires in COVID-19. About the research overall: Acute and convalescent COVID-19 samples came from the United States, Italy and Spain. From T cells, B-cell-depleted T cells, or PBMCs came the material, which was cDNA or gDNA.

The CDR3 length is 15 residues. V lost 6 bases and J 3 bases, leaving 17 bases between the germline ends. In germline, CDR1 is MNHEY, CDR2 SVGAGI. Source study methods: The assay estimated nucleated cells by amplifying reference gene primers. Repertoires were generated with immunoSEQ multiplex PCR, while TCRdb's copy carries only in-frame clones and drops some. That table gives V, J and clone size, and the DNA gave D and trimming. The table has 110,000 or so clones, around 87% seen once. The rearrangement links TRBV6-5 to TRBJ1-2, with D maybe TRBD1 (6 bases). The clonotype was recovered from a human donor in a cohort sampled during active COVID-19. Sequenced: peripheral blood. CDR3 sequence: CASRSSQGGHYGYTF. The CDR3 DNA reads TGTGCCAGCAGATCGTCACAGGGCGGTCACTATGGCTACACCTTC.